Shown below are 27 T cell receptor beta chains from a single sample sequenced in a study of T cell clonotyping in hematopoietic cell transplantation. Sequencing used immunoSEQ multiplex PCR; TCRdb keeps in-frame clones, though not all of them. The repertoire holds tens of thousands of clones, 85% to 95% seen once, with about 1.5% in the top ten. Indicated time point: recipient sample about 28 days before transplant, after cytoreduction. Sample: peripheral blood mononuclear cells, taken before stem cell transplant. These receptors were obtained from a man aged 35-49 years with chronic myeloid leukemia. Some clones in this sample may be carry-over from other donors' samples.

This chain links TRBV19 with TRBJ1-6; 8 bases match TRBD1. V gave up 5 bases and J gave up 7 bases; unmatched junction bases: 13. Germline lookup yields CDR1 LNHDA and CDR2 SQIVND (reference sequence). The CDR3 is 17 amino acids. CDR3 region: CASSPTGQGGLNSPLHF. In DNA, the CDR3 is TGTGCCAGTAGTCCGACAGGACAGGGTGGGCTCAATTCACCCCTCCACTTT.

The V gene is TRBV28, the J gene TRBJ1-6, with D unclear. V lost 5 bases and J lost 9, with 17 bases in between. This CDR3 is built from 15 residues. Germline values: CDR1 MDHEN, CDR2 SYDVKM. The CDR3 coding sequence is TGTGCCAGCAGTCCCCCGGGGAGAGGAGGTTCACCCCTCCACTTT. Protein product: CASSPPGRGGSPLHF.

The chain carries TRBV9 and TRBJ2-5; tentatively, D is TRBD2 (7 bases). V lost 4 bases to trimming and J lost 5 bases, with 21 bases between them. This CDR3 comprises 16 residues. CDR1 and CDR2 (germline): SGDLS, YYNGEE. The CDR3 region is CASSLGGGGVGETQYF. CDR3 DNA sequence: TGTGCCAGCAGCCTTGGCGGGGGCGGGGTGGGTGAGACCCAGTACTTC.

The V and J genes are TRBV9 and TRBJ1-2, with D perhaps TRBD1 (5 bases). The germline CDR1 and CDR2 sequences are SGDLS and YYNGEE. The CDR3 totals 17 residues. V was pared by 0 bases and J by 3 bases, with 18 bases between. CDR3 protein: CASSVGIRRGDDYGYTF. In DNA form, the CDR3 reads TGTGCCAGCAGCGTAGGTATCAGGAGGGGAGATGACTATGGCTACACCTTC.

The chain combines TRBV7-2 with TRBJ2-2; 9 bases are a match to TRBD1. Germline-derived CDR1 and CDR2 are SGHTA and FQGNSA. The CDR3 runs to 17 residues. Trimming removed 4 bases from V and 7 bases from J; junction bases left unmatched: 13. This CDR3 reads CASSSISGTGFNGELFF. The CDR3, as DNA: TGTGCCAGCAGCTCCATCTCCGGGACAGGGTTTAACGGGGAGCTGTTTTTT.

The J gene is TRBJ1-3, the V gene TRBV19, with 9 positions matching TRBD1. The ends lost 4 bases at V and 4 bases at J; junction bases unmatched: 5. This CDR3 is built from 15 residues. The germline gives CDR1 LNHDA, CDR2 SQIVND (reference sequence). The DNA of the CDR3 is TGTGCCAGTAGTACCACAGGGGGCCAAGGAAACACCATATATTTT. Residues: CASSTTGGQGNTIYF.

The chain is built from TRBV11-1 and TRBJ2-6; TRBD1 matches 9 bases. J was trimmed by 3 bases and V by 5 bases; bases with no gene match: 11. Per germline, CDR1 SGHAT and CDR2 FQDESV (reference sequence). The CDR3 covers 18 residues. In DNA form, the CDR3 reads TGTGCCAGCAGCCATGGTTGGACAGGGGTGAATGGGGCCAACGTCCTGACTTTC. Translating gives CASSHGWTGVNGANVLTF.

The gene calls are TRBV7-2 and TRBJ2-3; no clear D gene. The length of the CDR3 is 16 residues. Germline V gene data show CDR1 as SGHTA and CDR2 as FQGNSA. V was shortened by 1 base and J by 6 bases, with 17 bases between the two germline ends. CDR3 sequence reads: CASSLGARGSSDTQYF. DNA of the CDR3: TGTGCCAGCAGCTTAGGGGCTAGAGGTAGTTCGGATACGCAGTATTTT.

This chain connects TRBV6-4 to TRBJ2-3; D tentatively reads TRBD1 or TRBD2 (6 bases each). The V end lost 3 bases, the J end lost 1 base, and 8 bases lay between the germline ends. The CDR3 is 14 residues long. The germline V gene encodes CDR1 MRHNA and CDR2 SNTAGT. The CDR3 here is CASSERGGTDTQYF. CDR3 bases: TGTGCCAGCAGTGAAAGGGGGGGCACAGATACGCAGTATTTT.

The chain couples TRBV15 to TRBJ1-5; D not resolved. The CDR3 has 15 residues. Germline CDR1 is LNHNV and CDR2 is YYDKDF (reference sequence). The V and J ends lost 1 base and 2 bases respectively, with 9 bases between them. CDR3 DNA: TGTGCCACCAGCAGAGGGGTAAAGGGCAATCAGCCCCAGCATTTT. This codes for CATSRGVKGNQPQHF.

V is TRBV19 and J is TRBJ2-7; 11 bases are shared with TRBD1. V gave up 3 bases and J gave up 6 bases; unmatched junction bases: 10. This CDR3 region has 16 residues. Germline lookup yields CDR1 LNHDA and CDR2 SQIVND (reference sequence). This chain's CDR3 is CASSIPFRDRGFEQYF. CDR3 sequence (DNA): TGTGCCAGTAGTATCCCCTTCCGGGACAGGGGGTTCGAGCAGTACTTC.

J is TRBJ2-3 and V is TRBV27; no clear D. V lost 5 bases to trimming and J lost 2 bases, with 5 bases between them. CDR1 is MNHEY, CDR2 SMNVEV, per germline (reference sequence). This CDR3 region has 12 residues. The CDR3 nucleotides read TGTGCCAGCAGTCACAACACAGATACGCAGTATTTT. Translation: CASSHNTDTQYF.

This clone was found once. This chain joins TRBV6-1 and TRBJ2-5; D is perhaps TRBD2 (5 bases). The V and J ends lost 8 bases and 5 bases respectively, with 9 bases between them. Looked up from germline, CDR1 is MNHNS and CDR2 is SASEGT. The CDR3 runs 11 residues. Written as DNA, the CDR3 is TGTGCCAGCGCGGGCCTGGAGACCCAGTACTTC. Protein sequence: CASAGLETQYF.

In nucleotides, the CDR3 is TGCGCCAGCAGCTTGGGGACAGCTGCTAATTCACCCCTCCACTTT. This gives the protein CASSLGTAANSPLHF. The rearrangement links TRBV5-1 to TRBJ1-6, with D possibly matching TRBD1 (6 bases). CDR3 length: 15 residues. CDR1 SGHRS and CDR2 YFSETQ come from the germline V gene. V lost 0 bases and J 6 bases, leaving 10 bases between the germline ends.

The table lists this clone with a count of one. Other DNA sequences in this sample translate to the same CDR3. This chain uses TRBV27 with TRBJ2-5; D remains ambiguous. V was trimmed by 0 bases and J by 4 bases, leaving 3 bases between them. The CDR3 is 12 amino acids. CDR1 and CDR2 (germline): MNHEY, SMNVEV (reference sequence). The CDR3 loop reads CASSLSGETQYF. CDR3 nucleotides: TGTGCCAGCAGTTTATCAGGAGAGACCCAGTACTTC.

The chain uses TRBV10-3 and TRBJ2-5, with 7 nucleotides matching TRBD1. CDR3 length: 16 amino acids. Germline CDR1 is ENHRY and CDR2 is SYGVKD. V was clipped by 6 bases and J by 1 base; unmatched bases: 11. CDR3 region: CAISGQGTAVQETQYF. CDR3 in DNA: TGTGCCATCAGCGGTCAAGGGACAGCCGTCCAAGAGACCCAGTACTTC.

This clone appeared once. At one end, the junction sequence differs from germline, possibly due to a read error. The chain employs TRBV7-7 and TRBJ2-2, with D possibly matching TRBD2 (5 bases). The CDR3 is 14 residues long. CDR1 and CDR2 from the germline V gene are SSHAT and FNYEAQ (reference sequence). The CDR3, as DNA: TGTGCTAGCAGCCCGCGGACTCACACCGGGGAGCTGTTTTTT. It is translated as CASSPRTHTGELFF.

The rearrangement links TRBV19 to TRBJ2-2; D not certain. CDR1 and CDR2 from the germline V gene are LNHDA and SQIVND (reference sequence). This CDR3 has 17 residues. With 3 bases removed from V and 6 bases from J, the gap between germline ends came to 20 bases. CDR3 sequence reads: CASSIFGSSWAAGELFF. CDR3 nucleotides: TGTGCCAGTAGTATTTTTGGGTCGTCGTGGGCCGCCGGGGAGCTGTTTTTT.

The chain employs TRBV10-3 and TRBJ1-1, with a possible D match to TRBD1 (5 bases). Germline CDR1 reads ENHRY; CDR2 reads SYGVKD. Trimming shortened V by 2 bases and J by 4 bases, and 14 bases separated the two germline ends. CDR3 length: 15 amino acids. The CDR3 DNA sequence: TGTGCCATCAGTGAGGAAGGGATCGGGACCACTGAAGCTTTCTTT. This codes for CAISEEGIGTTEAFF.

CDR3 amino acids: CASSFRGAGGTEAFF. In DNA form, the CDR3 reads TGCGCCAGCAGCTTCAGGGGCGCAGGGGGCACTGAAGCTTTCTTT. The chain joins TRBV5-1 to TRBJ1-1, with 7 positions matching TRBD1. Germline-derived CDR1 and CDR2 are SGHRS and YFSETQ. The V gene end was trimmed by 2 bases and the J gene end by 4 bases; junction bases not matched to a gene: 8. The CDR3 has 15 amino acids.

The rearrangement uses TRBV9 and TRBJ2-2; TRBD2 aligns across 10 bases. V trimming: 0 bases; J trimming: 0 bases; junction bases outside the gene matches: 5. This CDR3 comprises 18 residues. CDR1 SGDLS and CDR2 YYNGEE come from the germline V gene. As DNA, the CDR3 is TGTGCCAGCAGCGTAGGTCTAGCGGGGGCCGCGAACACCGGGGAGCTGTTTTTT. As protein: CASSVGLAGAANTGELFF.

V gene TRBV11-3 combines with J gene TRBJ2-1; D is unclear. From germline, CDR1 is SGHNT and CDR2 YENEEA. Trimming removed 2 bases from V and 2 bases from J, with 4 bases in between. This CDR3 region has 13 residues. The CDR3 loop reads CASSLSAYNEQFF. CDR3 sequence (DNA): TGTGCCAGCAGCTTAAGCGCCTACAATGAGCAGTTCTTC.

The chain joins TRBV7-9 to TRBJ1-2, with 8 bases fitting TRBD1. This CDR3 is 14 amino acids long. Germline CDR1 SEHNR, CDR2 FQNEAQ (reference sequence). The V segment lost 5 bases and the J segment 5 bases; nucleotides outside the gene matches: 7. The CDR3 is CASSETGGGYGYTF. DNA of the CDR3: TGTGCCAGCAGCGAAACAGGGGGAGGATATGGCTACACCTTC.

The CDR3 bases are TGTGCCAGCAGTTCAAGACAGTCAAGGGAAAAACTGTTTTTT. It specifies CASSSRQSREKLFF. The rearrangement links TRBV27 to TRBJ1-4, with a possible D match to TRBD1 (5 bases). This CDR3 region has 14 residues. The germline gives CDR1 MNHEY, CDR2 SMNVEV (reference sequence). V was trimmed by 4 bases and J by 8 bases, leaving 14 bases between them.

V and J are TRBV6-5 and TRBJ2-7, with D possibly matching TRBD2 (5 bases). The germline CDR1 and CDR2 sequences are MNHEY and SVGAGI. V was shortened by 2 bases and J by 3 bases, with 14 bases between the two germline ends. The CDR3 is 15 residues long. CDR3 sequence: CASSYREDTVYEQYF. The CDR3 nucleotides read TGTGCCAGCAGTTACCGGGAAGACACCGTCTACGAGCAGTACTTC.

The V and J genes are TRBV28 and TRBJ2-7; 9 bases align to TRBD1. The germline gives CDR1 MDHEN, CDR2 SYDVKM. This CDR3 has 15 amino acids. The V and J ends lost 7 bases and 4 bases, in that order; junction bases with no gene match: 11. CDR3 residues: CASTLPPGQGYEQYF. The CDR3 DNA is TGTGCCAGCACCCTACCCCCGGGACAGGGATACGAGCAGTACTTC.

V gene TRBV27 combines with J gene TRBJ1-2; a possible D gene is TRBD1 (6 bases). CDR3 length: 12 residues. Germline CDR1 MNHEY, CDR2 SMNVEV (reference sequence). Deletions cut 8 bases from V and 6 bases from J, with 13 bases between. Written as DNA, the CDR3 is TGTGCCAGCGGGGGCGGGGTACATGGCTACACCTTC. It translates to CASGGGVHGYTF.